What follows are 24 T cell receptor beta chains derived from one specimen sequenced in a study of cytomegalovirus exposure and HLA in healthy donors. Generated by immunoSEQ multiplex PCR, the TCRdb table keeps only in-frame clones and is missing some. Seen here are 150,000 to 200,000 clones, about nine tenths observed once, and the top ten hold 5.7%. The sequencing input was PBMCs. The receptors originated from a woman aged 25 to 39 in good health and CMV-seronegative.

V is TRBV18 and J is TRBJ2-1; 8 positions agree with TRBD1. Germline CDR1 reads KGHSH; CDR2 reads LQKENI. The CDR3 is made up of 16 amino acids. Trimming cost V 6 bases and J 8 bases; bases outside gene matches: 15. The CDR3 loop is CASSPKGQVGRDEQFF. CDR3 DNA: TGTGCCAGCTCGCCCAAGGGACAGGTGGGCAGGGATGAGCAGTTCTTC.

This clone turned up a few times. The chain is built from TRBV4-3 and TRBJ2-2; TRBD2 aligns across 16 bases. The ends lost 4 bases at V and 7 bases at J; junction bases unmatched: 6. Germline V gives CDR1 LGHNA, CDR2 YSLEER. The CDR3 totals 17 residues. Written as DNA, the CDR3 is TGCGCCAGCAGCCGAGGGACTAGCGGGGGGGCCGGCGGGGAGCTGTTTTTT. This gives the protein CASSRGTSGGAGGELFF.

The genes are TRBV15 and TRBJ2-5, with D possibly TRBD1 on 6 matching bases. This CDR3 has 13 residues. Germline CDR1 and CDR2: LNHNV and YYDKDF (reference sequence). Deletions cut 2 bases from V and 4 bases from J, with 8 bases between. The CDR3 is CATSRRDIETQYF. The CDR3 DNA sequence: TGTGCCACCAGCAGAAGGGACATAGAGACCCAGTACTTC.

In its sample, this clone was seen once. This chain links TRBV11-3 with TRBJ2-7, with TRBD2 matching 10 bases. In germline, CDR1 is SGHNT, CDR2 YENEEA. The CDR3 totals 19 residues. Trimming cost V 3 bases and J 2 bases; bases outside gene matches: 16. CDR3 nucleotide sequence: TGTGCCAGCAGCTTTCTCCCCCCTTTGGGAGCGGGAGGGACCTACGAGCAGTACTTC. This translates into CASSFLPPLGAGGTYEQYF.

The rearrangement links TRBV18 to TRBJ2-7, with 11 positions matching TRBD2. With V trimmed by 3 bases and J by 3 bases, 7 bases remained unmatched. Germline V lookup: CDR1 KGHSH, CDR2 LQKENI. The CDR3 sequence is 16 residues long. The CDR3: CASSPPTSGGYYEQYF. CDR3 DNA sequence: TGTGCCAGCTCACCTCCAACTAGCGGGGGTTACTACGAGCAGTACTTC.

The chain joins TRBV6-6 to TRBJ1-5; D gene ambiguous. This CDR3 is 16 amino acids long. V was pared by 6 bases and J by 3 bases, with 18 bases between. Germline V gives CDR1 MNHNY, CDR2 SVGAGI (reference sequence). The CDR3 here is CASSLRGHQLNQPQHF. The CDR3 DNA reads TGTGCCAGCAGCCTCCGAGGGCACCAACTCAATCAGCCCCAGCATTTT.

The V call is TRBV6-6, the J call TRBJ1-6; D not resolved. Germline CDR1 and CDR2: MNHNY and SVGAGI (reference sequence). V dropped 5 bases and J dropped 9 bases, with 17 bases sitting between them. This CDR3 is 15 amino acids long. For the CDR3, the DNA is TGTGCCAGCAGTACCGTCGATACGGGGTTTTCACCCCTCCACTTT. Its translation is CASSTVDTGFSPLHF.

The CDR3 nucleotides are TGTGCCAGCAGCTTAGACCGGGCCTTGGGAGAGACCCAGTACTTC. It is translated as CASSLDRALGETQYF. J is TRBJ2-5 and V is TRBV7-9; the D is unclear. This CDR3 region has 15 residues. Germline lookup yields CDR1 SEHNR and CDR2 FQNEAQ (reference sequence). With 1 base removed from V and 4 bases from J, the gap between germline ends came to 13 bases.

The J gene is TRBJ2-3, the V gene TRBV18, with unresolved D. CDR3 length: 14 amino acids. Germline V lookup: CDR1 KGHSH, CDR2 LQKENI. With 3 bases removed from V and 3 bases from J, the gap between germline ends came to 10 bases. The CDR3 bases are TGTGCCAGCTCACCCAGACACGGAACAGATACGCAGTATTTT. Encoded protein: CASSPRHGTDTQYF.

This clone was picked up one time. The DNA of the CDR3 is TGTGCCAGCAGCAGAGGGACAGGGCTCAAGAACGAGCAGTACTTC. It codes for CASSRGTGLKNEQYF. V is TRBV9 and J is TRBJ2-7; 9 bases map to TRBD1. CDR1 SGDLS and CDR2 YYNGEE come from the germline V gene. V shed 4 bases, J shed 5 bases, and the junction held 10 bases outside the gene matches. The CDR3 has 15 residues.

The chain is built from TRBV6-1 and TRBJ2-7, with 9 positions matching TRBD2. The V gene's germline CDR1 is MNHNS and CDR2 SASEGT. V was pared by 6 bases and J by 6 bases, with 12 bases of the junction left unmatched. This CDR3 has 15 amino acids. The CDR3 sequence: CASRMEGLAGSEQYF. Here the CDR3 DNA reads TGTGCCAGCAGGATGGAGGGCCTAGCGGGAAGCGAGCAGTACTTC.

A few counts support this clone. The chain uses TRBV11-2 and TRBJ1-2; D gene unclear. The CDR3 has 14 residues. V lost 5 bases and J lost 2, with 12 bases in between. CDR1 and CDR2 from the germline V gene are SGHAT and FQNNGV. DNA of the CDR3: TGTGCCAGCAGCCTCACGACGGCGAACTATGGCTACACCTTC. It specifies CASSLTTANYGYTF.

The CDR3 spells CASSPGTSGLREQFF. As DNA, the CDR3 is TGCGCCAGCAGCCCCGGGACTAGCGGTCTTAGGGAGCAGTTCTTC. The chain employs TRBV4-3 and TRBJ2-1; TRBD2 matches at 11 bases. The CDR3 has 15 residues. Unmatched junction bases numbered 9, after V lost 4 bases and J lost 10 bases. Germline assignment: CDR1 LGHNA and CDR2 YSLEER.

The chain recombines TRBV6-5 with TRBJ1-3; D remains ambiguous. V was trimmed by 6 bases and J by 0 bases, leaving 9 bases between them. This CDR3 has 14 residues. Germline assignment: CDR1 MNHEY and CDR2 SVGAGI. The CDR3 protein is CASSVTFSGNTIYF. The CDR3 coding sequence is TGTGCCAGCAGCGTGACATTCTCTGGAAACACCATATATTTT.

The CDR3 DNA sequence: TGTGCCAGCAGTGATTGGGGCTTAGAGGGGGATACGCAGTATTTT. Amino acids: CASSDWGLEGDTQYF. J is TRBJ2-3 and V is TRBV2; D may be TRBD1 or TRBD2 (5 bases each). V lost 3 bases and J lost 6, with 16 bases in between. Per the germline V gene, CDR1 is SNHLY and CDR2 is FYNNEI. This CDR3 spans 15 amino acids.

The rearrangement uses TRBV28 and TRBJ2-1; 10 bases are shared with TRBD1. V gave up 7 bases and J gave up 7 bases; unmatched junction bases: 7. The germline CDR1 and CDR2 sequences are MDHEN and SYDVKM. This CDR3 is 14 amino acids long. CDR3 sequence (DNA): TGTGCCAGCACCAAGGACAGGGGGGGGAATGAGCAGTTCTTC. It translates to CASTKDRGGNEQFF.

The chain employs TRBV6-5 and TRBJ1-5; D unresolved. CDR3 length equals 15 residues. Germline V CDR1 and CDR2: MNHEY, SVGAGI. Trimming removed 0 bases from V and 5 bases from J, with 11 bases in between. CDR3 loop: CASSYSRNGDQPQHF. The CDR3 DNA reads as TGTGCCAGCAGTTACTCTAGGAACGGCGATCAGCCCCAGCATTTT.

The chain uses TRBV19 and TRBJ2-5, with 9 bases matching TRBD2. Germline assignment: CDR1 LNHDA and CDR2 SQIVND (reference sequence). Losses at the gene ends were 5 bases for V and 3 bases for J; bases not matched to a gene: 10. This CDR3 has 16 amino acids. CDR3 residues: CASSAGPGLAEETQYF. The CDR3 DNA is TGTGCCAGTAGTGCGGGCCCGGGACTAGCAGAAGAGACCCAGTACTTC.

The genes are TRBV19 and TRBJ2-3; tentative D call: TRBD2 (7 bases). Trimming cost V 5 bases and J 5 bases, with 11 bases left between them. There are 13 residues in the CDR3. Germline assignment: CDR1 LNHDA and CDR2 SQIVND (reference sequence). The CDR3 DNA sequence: TGTGCCAGTAGTGGGGGGGGCCTAGATACGCAGTATTTT. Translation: CASSGGGLDTQYF.

The CDR3 loop reads CASSLGTGYNSPLHF. For the CDR3, the DNA is TGCGCCAGCAGCTTGGGGACAGGCTATAATTCACCCCTCCACTTT. The J gene is TRBJ1-6, the V gene TRBV5-1, with 7 bases that match TRBD1. This CDR3 is built from 15 residues. The germline gives CDR1 SGHRS, CDR2 YFSETQ. V was pared by 0 bases and J by 3 bases, with 0 bases of the junction left unmatched.

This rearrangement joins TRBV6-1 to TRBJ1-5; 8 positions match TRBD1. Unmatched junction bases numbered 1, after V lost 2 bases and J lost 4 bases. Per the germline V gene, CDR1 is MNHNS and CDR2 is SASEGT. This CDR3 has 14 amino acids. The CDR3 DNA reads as TGTGCCAGCAGTGAATGGACAGGGAATCAGCCCCAGCATTTT. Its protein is CASSEWTGNQPQHF.

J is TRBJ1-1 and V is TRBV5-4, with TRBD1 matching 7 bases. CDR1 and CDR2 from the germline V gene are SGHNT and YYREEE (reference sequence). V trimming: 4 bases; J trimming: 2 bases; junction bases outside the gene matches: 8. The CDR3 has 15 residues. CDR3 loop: CASSVDRSINTEAFF. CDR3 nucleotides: TGTGCCAGCAGCGTGGACAGGTCAATTAACACTGAAGCTTTCTTT.

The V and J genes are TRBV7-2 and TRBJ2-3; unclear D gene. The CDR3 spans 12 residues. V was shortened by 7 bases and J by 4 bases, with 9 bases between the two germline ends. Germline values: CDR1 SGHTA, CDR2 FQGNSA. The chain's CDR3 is CASNVRADTQYF. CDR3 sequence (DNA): TGTGCCAGCAACGTTAGAGCAGATACGCAGTATTTT. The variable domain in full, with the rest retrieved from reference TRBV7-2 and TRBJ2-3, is GAGVSQSPSNKVTEKGKDVELRCDPISGHTALYWYRQSLGQGLEFLIYFQGNSAPDKSGLPSDRFSAERTGGSVSTLTIQRTQQEDSAVYLCASNVRADTQYFGPGTRLTVL.

The CDR3 region has the DNA TGTGCCAGCAGTTTATTCGCCAGGGCCCCCTACGAGCAGTACTTC. Translation: CASSLFARAPYEQYF. The chain is built from TRBV28 and TRBJ2-7; D is possibly TRBD1 (5 bases). Trimming cost V 1 base and J 2 bases, with 12 bases left between them. The CDR3 spans 15 residues. Germline CDR1 MDHEN, CDR2 SYDVKM.